Listed below are T cell receptor beta chains from one sample, sequenced in a study of shared clonotypes between healthy human individuals. The assay was immunoSEQ multiplex PCR, and TCRdb's table has in-frame clones only and misses some. The profile covers 2 million to 2.5 million clones, with 95% appearing a single time and 0.1% to 0.15% taken by the ten largest. What was sequenced was naive CD4+ T cells sorted from blood. These receptors were collected from a man between 18 and 29 years old in good health. Each CDR3 is given with its conserved first and last residue. D genes are given only for firm matches. The size field is filled for only some rows; it gives once, few, many or a size class.

clone_size,d_call,j_call,v_call,cdr3_nt,cdr3_aa
NA,TRBD1,TRBJ2-4,TRBV7-9,TGTGCCAGCAGCTTAGAGGGACAGCTAGCCAAAAACATTCAGTACTTC,CASSLEGQLAKNIQYF
NA,NA,TRBJ1-1,TRBV28,TGTGCCAGCAGTTTAGGTGCTGAAGCTTTCTTT,CASSLGAEAFF
once,NA,TRBJ2-7,TRBV6-1,TGTGCCAGCAGCCCGCGGGTGGGTTCTCTTGACGAGCAGTACTTC,CASSPRVGSLDEQYF
NA,TRBD1,TRBJ2-5,TRBV5-4,TGTGCCACCTCGGGGACAGGGGAGGCCAAAGAGACCCAGTACTTC,CATSGTGEAKETQYF
NA,NA,TRBJ1-3,TRBV6-1,TGTGCCATCCAGAGATTGGGGCCTGGAAACACCATATATTTT,CAIQRLGPGNTIYF
NA,NA,TRBJ2-1,TRBV7-2,TGTGCCAGCAGCCCGACCCCGGATCATGAGCAGTTCTTC,CASSPTPDHEQFF
NA,NA,TRBJ1-2,TRBV6-6,TGTGCCAGCAGTTACAGCGATGGCTACACCTTC,CASSYSDGYTF
NA,TRBD2,TRBJ2-1,TRBV30,TGTGCCTGGGGCTTGACGGTAGCGGGGAAAGACAATGAGCAGTTCTTC,CAWGLTVAGKDNEQFF
once,NA,TRBJ1-4,TRBV7-8,TGTGCCAGCAGCTTACCCCTCAGGGAGATGGGGGAAAAACTGTTTTTT,CASSLPLREMGEKLFF
NA,NA,TRBJ2-5,TRBV7-9,TGTGCCAGCAGCCTGGGGGTCGCTAGCGCACGCGAGACCCAGTACTTC,CASSLGVASARETQYF
NA,NA,TRBJ1-4,TRBV10-1,TGCGCCAGCAGTGAGGACGGCCGTAATGAAAAACTGTTTTTT,CASSEDGRNEKLFF
NA,NA,TRBJ1-1,TRBV19,TGTGCCAGTAGTACCGGACAGTGGGGGCACACTGAAGCTTTCTTT,CASSTGQWGHTEAFF
NA,NA,TRBJ2-7,TRBV5-1,TGCGCCAGCAGCGAACTCATCTCCTACGAGCAGTACTTC,CASSELISYEQYF
NA,TRBD2,TRBJ2-1,TRBV30,TGTGCCGAAGGCGGGAGCTTGGTCGAGCAGTTCTTC,CAEGGSLVEQFF
NA,TRBD1,TRBJ1-5,TRBV18,TGTGCCAGCTCACCGCAGGGACAGACGAATCAGCCCCAGCATTTT,CASSPQGQTNQPQHF
NA,TRBD2,TRBJ2-2,TRBV5-1,TGCGCCAGCAGCCCAGGAGCGGGAGTCTACACCGGGGAGCTGTTTTTT,CASSPGAGVYTGELFF
NA,NA,TRBJ1-2,TRBV10-3,TGTGCCATCAGAGGTACGGGAGACTATGGCTACACCTTC,CAIRGTGDYGYTF
NA,NA,TRBJ2-3,TRBV7-9,TGTGCCAGCAGCTTAGTTTTAGGACTGGATACGCAGTATTTT,CASSLVLGLDTQYF
NA,NA,TRBJ2-1,TRBV11-2,TGTGCCAGCAGCTTCTCGTTCCCCCCGGAGGAGCAGTTCTTC,CASSFSFPPEEQFF
few,NA,TRBJ2-7,TRBV7-2,TGTGCCAGCAGCACCCGAACCGTGCAGTACTTC,CASSTRTVQYF
NA,TRBD1,TRBJ2-7,TRBV7-2,TGTGCCAGCAGCCTGGGACAGACCACCTACGAGCAGTACTTC,CASSLGQTTYEQYF
NA,TRBD2,TRBJ2-7,TRBV11-2,TGTGCCAGCAGCGTAAGCGGGAGGGCCGTTTCCGAGCAGTACTTC,CASSVSGRAVSEQYF
NA,TRBD2,TRBJ2-1,TRBV4-2,TGTGCCAGCAGCCAAGAGGAGAGCGGGGGTATTATCTCCTACAATGAGCAGTTCTTC,CASSQEESGGIISYNEQFF
NA,NA,TRBJ1-2,TRBV5-1,TGCGCCAGCAGCTTCAGTTTCGGACCGGACGGGGGCTACACCTTC,CASSFSFGPDGGYTF
NA,NA,TRBJ2-7,TRBV25-1,TGTGCCAGCAGTGAATATTTAAGGGGGTACGAGCAGTACTTC,CASSEYLRGYEQYF
NA,NA,TRBJ1-5,TRBV11-3,TGTGCCAGCAGCTTAACGCGCAATCAGCCCCAGCATTTT,CASSLTRNQPQHF
NA,NA,TRBJ2-5,TRBV9,TGTGCCAGCAGCGTAGGAGCGGTAATCCAAGAGACCCAGTACTTC,CASSVGAVIQETQYF
NA,TRBD1,TRBJ1-1,TRBV2,TGTGCCAGCCTCACTTACAGGGGGAACACTGAAGCTTTCTTT,CASLTYRGNTEAFF
NA,TRBD2,TRBJ2-3,TRBV9,TGTGCCAGCAGCGCGAGCGGGGGGATTGCCCTTGGCACAGATACGCAGTATTTT,CASSASGGIALGTDTQYF
NA,TRBD1,TRBJ2-7,TRBV7-2,TGTGCCAGCAGCTTAGCCGGGACAGTATACGAGCAGTACTTC,CASSLAGTVYEQYF
few,TRBD1,TRBJ2-7,TRBV6-5,TGTGCCAGCAGATCCGGACAGGGCCCACTGGGGCAGTACTTC,CASRSGQGPLGQYF
NA,NA,TRBJ2-7,TRBV15,TGTGCCACCAGCAGAGATAGCTGGGACGGGTACGTCGAGCAGTACTTC,CATSRDSWDGYVEQYF
NA,NA,TRBJ2-1,TRBV10-2,TGCGCCAGCAGTGATACGCGGAGGGAGCCGCGGAATGAGCAGTTCTTC,CASSDTRREPRNEQFF
once,NA,TRBJ2-7,TRBV6-1,TGTGCCAGCAGTGAAGCGCCCCGTGGGGTCTACGAGCAGTACTTC,CASSEAPRGVYEQYF
NA,NA,TRBJ1-1,TRBV30,TGTGCCTGGAGCTTGGGGAATGCTGAAGCTTTCTTT,CAWSLGNAEAFF
NA,NA,TRBJ1-2,TRBV7-9,TGTGCCAGCAGCTTAAAGGGGGGACATGGCTACACCTTC,CASSLKGGHGYTF
once,NA,TRBJ2-1,TRBV16,TGTGCCAGCAGCCAATTTGACGCCTACAATGAGCAGTTCTTC,CASSQFDAYNEQFF
NA,TRBD1,TRBJ2-5,TRBV5-4,TGTGCCAGCAGCGCACAGGGGGCTGAGACCCAGTACTTC,CASSAQGAETQYF
NA,TRBD2,TRBJ2-7,TRBV9,TGTGCCAGCAGCGTAGGCGGGAGGGGGTACGAGCAGTACTTC,CASSVGGRGYEQYF
NA,TRBD1,TRBJ2-5,TRBV9,TGTGCCAGCAGCGCCGGGACAGTCCAAGAGACCCAGTACTTC,CASSAGTVQETQYF
NA,NA,TRBJ2-5,TRBV6-5,TGTGCCAGCAGTTACTCGGTACAGGGCTTAGAGACCCAGTACTTC,CASSYSVQGLETQYF
NA,TRBD2,TRBJ2-5,TRBV9,TGTGCCAGCAGCGTAAACCCTACTAGCGGGAGAGGAGAGACCCAGTACTTC,CASSVNPTSGRGETQYF
NA,NA,TRBJ2-7,TRBV28,TGTGCCAGCAGTTTTGGGTTAGTCTTGTGGACTGAAGTCTCCTACGAGCAGTACTTC,CASSFGLVLWTEVSYEQYF
NA,NA,TRBJ1-4,TRBV2,TGTGCCAGCACCTCGGACAGCCATAATGAAAAACTGTTTTTT,CASTSDSHNEKLFF
NA,TRBD1,TRBJ2-3,TRBV11-2,TGTGCCAGCAGCTTAATTGGTCCCCGGACAGGGGCGCCAGATACGCAGTATTTT,CASSLIGPRTGAPDTQYF
NA,TRBD2,TRBJ2-7,TRBV5-6,TGTGCCAGCAGCTCCGGGACTAGCGGGTCCTACGAGCAGTACTTC,CASSSGTSGSYEQYF
NA,TRBD1,TRBJ1-1,TRBV18,TGTGCCAGCTCACCCGAGGACAGGACCGAGACTGAAGCTTTCTTT,CASSPEDRTETEAFF
NA,NA,TRBJ1-5,TRBV7-8,TGTGCCAGCAGCTTAACGGATCAGCCCCAGCATTTT,CASSLTDQPQHF
NA,NA,TRBJ2-7,TRBV7-8,TGTGCCAGCAGCTTCGTTCTGGGGACCTACGAGCAGTACTTC,CASSFVLGTYEQYF
NA,NA,TRBJ1-5,TRBV28,TGTGCCAGCGGGGGGAGGGAGGTTGGCAATCAGCCCCAGCATTTT,CASGGREVGNQPQHF
NA,NA,TRBJ2-7,TRBV19,TGTGCCAGTAGCTTAAACCTTTCGTGGGGGAAGGGAAGCGAGCAGTACTTC,CASSLNLSWGKGSEQYF
NA,TRBD1,TRBJ1-2,TRBV30,TGTGCCTGGGCCGGGACAGGGGTGGTGTACACCTTC,CAWAGTGVVYTF
NA,NA,TRBJ1-2,TRBV5-4,TGTGCCAGCAGCTTGGTTCACAGCTATGGCTACACCTTC,CASSLVHSYGYTF
NA,NA,TRBJ2-5,TRBV2,TGTGCCAGCAGCGGGCAGATCCAAGAGACCCAGTACTTC,CASSGQIQETQYF
NA,TRBD1,TRBJ2-5,TRBV29-1,TGCAGCGTTGAAAAGGGACAGGGGAGCGGAGAGACCCAGTACTTC,CSVEKGQGSGETQYF
NA,NA,TRBJ1-5,TRBV6-1,TGTGCCAGCAGTCCAAAGAGGGGGTCTAATCAGCCCCAGCATTTT,CASSPKRGSNQPQHF